This T cell receptor (beta chain) is drawn from a study of a mutant IDH1 vaccine in newly diagnosed glioma (dated by TCRdb to 2020 to 2023). Concerning the study at large: Across visits V03 through V10, patients got a total of eight vaccinations, given in weeks 1, 3, 5, 7, 11, 15, 19 and 23. Vaccination was initiated 4-6 weeks after radiotherapy alone, or concurrently with temozolomide cycles in the chemotherapy-containing groups. Of the 32 patients who were treated, around 62% were male and 37.5% were female, and the mean age was around 43 years. Before enrollment, patients had received standard therapy of radiotherapy alone, temozolomide alone, or radiochemotherapy with temozolomide; most received the combination. Peripheral blood was collected at six visits: V03 (baseline), V05, V07, V10, V12 and V13. For exploratory analyses, longitudinal TCRB deep sequencing was carried out in approximately 25 treated patients wherever samples were available.

The CDR3 runs 13 residues from the cysteine to the phenylalanine. Only the CDR3 DNA is retained, 39 bases long and in frame from the first base. The germline V gene yields MGHDK for CDR1 and SYGVNS for CDR2. V is reduced by 6 bases and J by 3 bases, leaving a spacing of 9 bases between them. Library preparation employed the immunoSEQ multiplex PCR assay. Rearranged TCR beta chain sequences were amplified with the hsTCRB Kit following the manufacturer's protocol. An Illumina MiSeq was used to sequence the TCRB libraries. In the authors' own workflow: The kit vendor's proprietary platform handled demultiplexing, trimming and gene mapping. TCRdb carries this immuneACCESS record with in-frame sequences only. Its versions omit some clonotypes, under half of them owing to an unresolved V gene in the studies checked, with the rest unexplained. The V and J calls and clone size were taken over from that table, and D and trimming were inferred from the DNA. The sample has about 44,000 clones on record, approximately 90% of them singletons. 3% to 4% of the sample rests with the top ten.

Overall results and qualifications from the work: It was noted by the authors that analyses of patient blood samples could not be reproduced owing to sample limitations. No apparent relationship was observed between pseudoprogression and alterations in the top peripheral T cell clonotypes detected by TCRB sequencing. Immune responses induced by the vaccine were seen in about 93% of patients across multiple MHC alleles. PBMC samples for TCRB deep sequencing were selected based on availability.

The sample's time point label, in plain terms: week 23, last vaccination. A 20-mer mutant IDH1 peptide at 300 micrograms in Montanide made up each vaccine dose, which was injected subcutaneously together with topical imiquimod. All donors had newly diagnosed IDH1-mutant astrocytomas of WHO grade 3 or 4 that showed loss of nuclear ATRX. The samples were drawn from NOA16, a multicentre, single-arm, open-label phase I trial in Germany that tested a mutant IDH1 peptide vaccine in humans for the first time. The DNeasy Blood and Tissue Kit was used to extract genomic DNA from EDTA blood for TCRB sequencing. Worth noting for this clone: The specificity of this receptor is unknown. The input lacks base qualities; no much larger clone sits a single base away.

The sequence is built from TRBV25-1 and TRBJ2-4; perhaps TRBD1 is the D gene, with 6 bases matching. This sequence was found in a man aged 50 to 60 with glioma. The sequencing used PBMCs, collected from a glioma patient whose treatment included an IDH1 peptide vaccine. The CDR3 is CASRGRGKNIQYF. The DNA sequence reads TGTGCCAGCAGGGGCAGGGGCAAAAACATTCAGTACTTC.